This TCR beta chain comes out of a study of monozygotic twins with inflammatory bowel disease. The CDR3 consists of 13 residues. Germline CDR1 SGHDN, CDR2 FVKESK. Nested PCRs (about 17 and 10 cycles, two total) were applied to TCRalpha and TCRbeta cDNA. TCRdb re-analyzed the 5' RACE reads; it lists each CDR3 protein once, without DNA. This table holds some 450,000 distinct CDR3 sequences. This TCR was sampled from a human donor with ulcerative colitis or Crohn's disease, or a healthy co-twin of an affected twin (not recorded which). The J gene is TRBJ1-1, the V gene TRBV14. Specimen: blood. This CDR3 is CASSSQVSTEAFF.